This T cell receptor beta chain was obtained from a study of control samples from healthy donors and cancer patients. This CDR3 spans 11 amino acids. Trimming took off 3 bases at V and 15 bases at J, with 12 bases between the two ends. The germline V gene has CDR1 MNHNS and CDR2 SASEGT. The assay was immunoSEQ multiplex PCR, and TCRdb's table has in-frame clones only and misses some. The top ten hold roughly 5% of the sample, which has about 170,000 clones, about 86% seen once. V is TRBV6-1 and J is TRBJ2-1, with D tentatively TRBD1 (5 bases). The source is a young woman in good health. Sequencing was carried out using blood. This CDR3 reads CASSETEDAFF. The CDR3 region has the DNA TGTGCCAGCAGTGAGACAGAAGATGCGTTCTTC.